These 11 T cell receptor beta chains share one sample of origin, sequenced in a study of shared clonotypes between healthy human individuals. Some clones are missing from TCRdb's copy, which holds only in-frame ones; the method was immunoSEQ multiplex PCR. The data hold some 690,000 clones, with 80% to 95% observed a single time. The sample consisted of memory CD8+ T cells from PBMCs. The subset: CD45RO+ cells pooled with CCR7-negative TemRA cells. These receptor sequences come from a man between 18 and 35 years old in good health. Some clones in this sample may be carry-over from other donors' samples.

The chain recombines TRBV21-1 with TRBJ2-5; TRBD1 reflects the table's D call only, with no check against the DNA. TRBV21-1 is deemed a pseudogene. The CDR3 runs 19 residues. The CDR3 reads CASSRGPVGDRGHQETQYF. CDR3 coding DNA: TGTGCCAGCAGCAGGGGACCCGTGGGGGACAGGGGGCACCAAGAGACCCAGTACTTC.

The chain employs TRBV2 and TRBJ2-5; 15 nucleotides agree with TRBD2. Per the germline V gene, CDR1 is SNHLY and CDR2 is FYNNEI. With 4 bases clipped from V and 5 bases from J, the junction kept 5 bases outside the gene matches. The CDR3 extends over 16 amino acids. In DNA, the CDR3 is TGTGCCAGCAGTGGCTGGGGGACTAGCGGGAGGGAGACCCAGTACTTC. It is translated as CASSGWGTSGRETQYF. Using reference TRBV2 and TRBJ2-5 for the parts outside the CDR3, the full variable domain is EPEVTQTPSHQVTQMGQEVILRCVPISNHLYFYWYRQILGQKVEFLVSFYNNEISEKSEIFDDQFSVERPDGSNFTLKIRSTKLEDSAMYFCASSGWGTSGRETQYFGPGTRLLVL.

The V gene is TRBV29-1, the J gene TRBJ2-1; no firm D call. The V end lost 2 bases, the J end lost 5 bases, and 13 bases lay between the germline ends. The CDR3 has 14 residues. Germline CDR1 reads SQVTM; CDR2 reads ANQGSEA. The DNA for the CDR3 is TGCAGCGTTGAATGGAGAGAGATCGACAATGAGCAGTTCTTC. It yields the protein CSVEWREIDNEQFF.

This clone was observed a few times. The chain joins TRBV5-6 to TRBJ2-5; 7 bases map to TRBD1. Judging by the DNA end, TRBJ2-7 fits better; the J call may be wrong. Germline values: CDR1 SGHDT, CDR2 YYEEEE. The CDR3 is 14 residues long. The DNA for the CDR3 is TGTGCCAGCAGCAAAAGGGACAGCGGCTACGAGCAGTACTTC. It codes for CASSKRDSGYEQYF.

The chain couples TRBV7-6 to TRBJ2-1; possibly TRBD2 for D (6 bases). Trimming removed 3 bases from V and 7 bases from J, with 10 bases in between. CDR1 SGHVS and CDR2 FNYEAQ come from the germline V gene. The CDR3 has 13 residues. CDR3 sequence (DNA): TGTGCCAGCAGCTTCATCGGGGGAAATGAGCAGTTCTTC. As protein: CASSFIGGNEQFF.

This clone was found once. V usage is TRBV13 and J usage is TRBJ2-5; 12 bases are a match to TRBD2. The end of the DNA fits TRBJ2-7 better, so the J call may be wrong. There are 15 residues in the CDR3. CDR1 PRHDT and CDR2 FYEKMQ come from the germline V gene (reference sequence). CDR3 coding DNA: TGTGCCAGCAGCACCCGACTAGCGGGAGTAAACGAGCAGTACTTC. Protein: CASSTRLAGVNEQYF.

The CDR3 loop is CASSLTDRTQETQYF. CDR3 sequence (DNA): TGTGCCAGCAGTTTAACCGACAGGACCCAAGAGACCCAGTACTTC. The chain employs TRBV27 and TRBJ2-5, with TRBD1 as a possible D gene (6 bases). The CDR3 is made up of 15 amino acids. Germline values: CDR1 MNHEY, CDR2 SMNVEV (reference sequence). The ends were cut back, 2 bases at V and 1 base at J, with 11 bases in the middle.

The chain has TRBV7-7 and TRBJ2-3; no definite D call. This CDR3 contains 13 residues. Germline V gene sequence: CDR1 SSHAT, CDR2 FNYEAQ (reference sequence). V gave up 5 bases and J gave up 3 bases, with 9 bases separating them. CDR3 in amino acids: CASSPGITDTQYF. CDR3 DNA sequence: TGTGCCAGCAGCCCTGGGATTACAGATACGCAGTATTTT.

This chain links TRBV5-4 with TRBJ2-7, with TRBD1 identical over 7 bases. V dropped 3 bases and J dropped 3; count of bases not matched to a gene: 6. Germline loops: CDR1 SGHNT, CDR2 YYREEE (reference sequence). This CDR3 is built from 14 residues. CDR3 in amino acids: CASSSWDRGYEQYF. The CDR3 nucleotides are TGTGCCAGCAGCTCCTGGGACAGAGGCTACGAGCAGTACTTC. Together with reference TRBV5-4 and TRBJ2-7, the CDR3 gives the full variable domain: ETGVTQSPTHLIKTRGQQVTLRCSSQSGHNTVSWYQQALGQGPQFIFQYYREEENGRGNFPPRFSGLQFPNYSSELNVNALELDDSALYLCASSSWDRGYEQYFGPGTRLTVT.

This clone appeared once. The chain combines TRBV4-2 with TRBJ2-1; 9 nucleotides agree with TRBD2. The junction had 13 bases not matched to a gene; V was cut back by 1 base and J by 6 bases. Germline V CDR1 and CDR2: LGHNA, YNFKEQ. CDR3 length: 18 residues. This CDR3 reads CASSQVVTPGLAANEQFF. CDR3 DNA sequence: TGTGCCAGCAGCCAAGTCGTAACTCCGGGACTAGCTGCCAATGAGCAGTTCTTC.

The chain is built from TRBV7-8 and TRBJ2-1; no definite D call. CDR3 size: 15 residues. Between the trimmed V and J ends, which lost 0 bases and 2 bases, there was a span of 8 bases. Germline V gene sequence: CDR1 SGHVS, CDR2 FQNEAQ. The CDR3 spells CASSLAWRTYNEQFF. Written as DNA, the CDR3 is TGTGCCAGCAGCTTAGCGTGGCGGACCTACAATGAGCAGTTCTTC.